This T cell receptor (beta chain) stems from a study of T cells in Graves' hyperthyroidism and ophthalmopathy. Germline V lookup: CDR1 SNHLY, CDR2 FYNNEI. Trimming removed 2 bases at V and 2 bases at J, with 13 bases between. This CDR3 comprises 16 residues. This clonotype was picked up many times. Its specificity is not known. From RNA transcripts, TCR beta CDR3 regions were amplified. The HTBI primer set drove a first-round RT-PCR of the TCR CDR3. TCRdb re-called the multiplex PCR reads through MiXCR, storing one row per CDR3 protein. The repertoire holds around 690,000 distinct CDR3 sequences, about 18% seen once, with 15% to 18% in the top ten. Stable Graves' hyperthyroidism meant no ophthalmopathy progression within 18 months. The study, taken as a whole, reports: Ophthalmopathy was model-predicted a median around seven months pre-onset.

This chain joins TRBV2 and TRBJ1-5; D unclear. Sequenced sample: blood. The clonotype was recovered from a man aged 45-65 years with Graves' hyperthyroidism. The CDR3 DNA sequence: TGTGCCAGCAGTGAATTTAACCCGGTGGGCAATCAGCCCCAGCATTTT. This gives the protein CASSEFNPVGNQPQHF.